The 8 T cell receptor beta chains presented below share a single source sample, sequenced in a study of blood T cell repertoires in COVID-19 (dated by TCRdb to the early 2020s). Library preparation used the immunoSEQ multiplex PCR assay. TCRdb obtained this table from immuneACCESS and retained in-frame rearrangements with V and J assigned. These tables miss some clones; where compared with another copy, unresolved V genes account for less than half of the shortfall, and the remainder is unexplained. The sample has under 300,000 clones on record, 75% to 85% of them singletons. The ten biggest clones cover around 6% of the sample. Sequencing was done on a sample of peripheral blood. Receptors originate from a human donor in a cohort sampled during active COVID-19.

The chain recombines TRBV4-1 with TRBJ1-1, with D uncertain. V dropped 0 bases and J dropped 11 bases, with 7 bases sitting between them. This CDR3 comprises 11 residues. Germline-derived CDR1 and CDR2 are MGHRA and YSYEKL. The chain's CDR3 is CASSQDDRAFF. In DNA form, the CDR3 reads TGCGCCAGCAGCCAAGATGATCGGGCTTTCTTT.

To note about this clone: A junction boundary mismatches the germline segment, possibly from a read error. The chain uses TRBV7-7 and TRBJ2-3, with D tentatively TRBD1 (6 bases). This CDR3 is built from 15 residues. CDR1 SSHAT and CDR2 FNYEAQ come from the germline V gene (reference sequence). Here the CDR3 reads CASSPGQFGTDTQYF. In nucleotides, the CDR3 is TGTGCTAGCAGCCCCGGACAGTTTGGTACAGATACGCAGTATTTT. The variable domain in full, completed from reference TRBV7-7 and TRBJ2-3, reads GAGVSQSPRYKVTKRGQDVTLRCDPISSHATLYWYQQALGQGPEFLTYFNYEAQPDKSGLPSDRFSAERPEGSISTLTIQRTEQRDSAMYRCASSPGQFGTDTQYFGPGTRLTVL.

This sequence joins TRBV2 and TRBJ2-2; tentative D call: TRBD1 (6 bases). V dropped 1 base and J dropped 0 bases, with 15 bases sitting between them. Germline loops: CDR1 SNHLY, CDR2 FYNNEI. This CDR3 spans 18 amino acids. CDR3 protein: CASSEGFGTPANTGELFF. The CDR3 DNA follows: TGTGCCAGCAGTGAAGGATTCGGGACACCGGCGAACACCGGGGAGCTGTTTTTT.

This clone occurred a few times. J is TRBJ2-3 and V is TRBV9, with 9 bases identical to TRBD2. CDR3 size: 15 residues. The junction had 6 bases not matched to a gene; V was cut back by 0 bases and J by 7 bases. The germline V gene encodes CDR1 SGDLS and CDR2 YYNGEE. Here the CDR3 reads CASSVGLAGSHTQYF. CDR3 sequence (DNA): TGTGCCAGCAGCGTAGGGCTAGCGGGATCACATACGCAGTATTTT. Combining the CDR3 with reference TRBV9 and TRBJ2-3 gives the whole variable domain DSGVTQTPKHLITATGQRVTLRCSPRSGDLSVYWYQQSLDQGLQFLIQYYNGEERAKGNILERFSAQQFPDLHSELNLSSLELGDSALYFCASSVGLAGSHTQYFGPGTRLTVL.

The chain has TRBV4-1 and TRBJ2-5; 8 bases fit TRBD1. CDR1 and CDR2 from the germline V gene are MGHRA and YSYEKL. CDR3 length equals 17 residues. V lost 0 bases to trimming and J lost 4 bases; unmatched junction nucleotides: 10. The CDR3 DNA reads TGCGCCAGCAGCCAAGAATGGAGTCGCAGGGGGCGAGAGACCCAGTACTTC. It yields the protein CASSQEWSRRGRETQYF.

This chain's CDR3 is CASSLGGSGDTQYF. CDR3 DNA: TGTGCCAGCAGCTTAGGCGGGAGCGGGGATACGCAGTATTTT. V gene TRBV7-6 combines with J gene TRBJ2-3, with TRBD2 identical over 7 bases. J gave up 6 bases and V 1 base, and 4 bases lay outside the gene matches. This CDR3 contains 14 residues. Germline lookup yields CDR1 SGHVS and CDR2 FNYEAQ.

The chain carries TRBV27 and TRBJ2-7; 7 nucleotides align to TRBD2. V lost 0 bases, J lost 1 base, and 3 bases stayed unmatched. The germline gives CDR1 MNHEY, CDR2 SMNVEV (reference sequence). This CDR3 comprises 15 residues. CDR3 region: CASSLSLAGSYEQYF. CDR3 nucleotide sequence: TGTGCCAGCAGTTTATCCTTAGCGGGTTCCTACGAGCAGTACTTC.

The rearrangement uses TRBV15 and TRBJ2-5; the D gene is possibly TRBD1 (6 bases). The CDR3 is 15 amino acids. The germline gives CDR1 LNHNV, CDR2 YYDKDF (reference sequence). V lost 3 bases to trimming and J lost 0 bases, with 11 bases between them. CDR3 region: CATSSQGSYQETQYF. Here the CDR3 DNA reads TGTGCCACCAGCAGTCAGGGGTCGTACCAAGAGACCCAGTACTTC.